The rows below give T cell receptor beta chains drawn from one sample of a study of blood T cell repertoires in COVID-19. Repertoires were generated with immunoSEQ multiplex PCR, while TCRdb's copy carries only in-frame clones and drops some. Seen here are approximately 110,000 clones, roughly 80% observed once, and the top ten hold around 6%. Sequenced sample: peripheral blood. These receptors were collected from a man older than 75 with COVID-19, enrolled during active disease. The CDR3 runs from the conserved cysteine through the conserved F or W. D genes are given only for firm matches. Only part of the rows carry a size: once, few, many, or a class if the clone is expanded.

>TRBJ2-2|NA|TRBV28|once
TGTGCCCTCCGGAGAGGAGGGGTAGGTACCGGGGAGCTGTTTTTT
CALRRGGVGTGELFF
>TRBJ1-3|TRBD1|TRBV28|NA
TGTGCCAGCAGTAATCTCCGGGACAGGGGGAACTCTGGAAACACCATATATTTT
CASSNLRDRGNSGNTIYF
>TRBJ1-2|TRBD1|TRBV28|NA
TGTGCCAGCAGTTCAATACAGGGGAACTATGGCTACACCTTC
CASSSIQGNYGYTF
>TRBJ1-1|NA|TRBV11-2|NA
TGTGCCAGCAGCCCCCGCCGAAAGGACAGCCTGTACATGAACACTGAAGCTTTCTTT
CASSPRRKDSLYMNTEAFF
>TRBJ1-6|NA|TRBV27|few
TGTGCCAGCGGGGGGGTCTTGAGCTCCTATAATTCACCCCTCCACTTT
CASGGVLSSYNSPLHF
>TRBJ1-5|TRBD1|TRBV5-6|NA
TGTGCCAGCAGCTTCGGACAGGGCAATCAGCCCCAGCATTTT
CASSFGQGNQPQHF
>TRBJ2-3|NA|TRBV6-5|NA
TGTGCCAGCAGTCCGTGGGCAACCCCAGATACGCAGTATTTT
CASSPWATPDTQYF
>TRBJ2-2|TRBD2|TRBV9|NA
TGTGCCAGCAGCGTCGGGAGGGGAGGGATGATTGGGGAGCTGTTTTTT
CASSVGRGGMIGELFF
>TRBJ1-3|NA|TRBV4-2|medium-sized
TGTGCCAGCAGCCAAGACAGTCCCAGGGCTGGAAACACCATATATTTT
CASSQDSPRAGNTIYF
>TRBJ2-5|NA|TRBV7-2|NA
TGTGCCAGCAGCTTAGGACCCCCAGGGGAGACCCAGTACTTC
CASSLGPPGETQYF
>TRBJ2-1|TRBD2|TRBV6-8|NA
TGTGCCAGCAGTTACGTCGGGACTAGCGGCTCTTGGGATGAGCAGTTCTTC
CASSYVGTSGSWDEQFF
>TRBJ2-3|TRBD2|TRBV6-5|NA
TGTGCCAGCCGACTAGCGGGAGGCCCCGGTTTGTATTTT
CASRLAGGPGLYF
>TRBJ1-1|NA|TRBV29-1|NA
TGCAGCGTTGAAGGACCCTTGGGGCAGGGGATACCTGAAGCTTTCTTT
CSVEGPLGQGIPEAFF
>TRBJ1-5|NA|TRBV28|once
TGTGCCAGCAGGCCCGTTGGCATACCGAATCAGCCCCAGCATTTT
CASRPVGIPNQPQHF
>TRBJ1-2|NA|TRBV2|NA
TGTGCCAGCAGTGAAGCCGGGCAGGGTTTAGGCTATGGCTACACCTTC
CASSEAGQGLGYGYTF
>TRBJ2-4|NA|TRBV2|once
TGTGCCAGCAGTCAGGGGAATTTAGCCAAAAACATTCAGTACTTC
CASSQGNLAKNIQYF
>TRBJ2-5|TRBD1|TRBV6-5|NA
TGTGCCAGCAGTAGACAGGGGGCGCAAGAGACCCAGTACTTC
CASSRQGAQETQYF
>TRBJ1-2|TRBD1|TRBV15|NA
TGTGCCACCAGCAGAGATCCGACAGGGGGTGGCTACACCTTC
CATSRDPTGGGYTF
>TRBJ2-5|NA|TRBV9|NA
TGTGCCAGCAGCGTCGATTCGGGGGAGCAAGAGACCCAGTACTTC
CASSVDSGEQETQYF
>TRBJ1-1|NA|TRBV5-1|NA
TGCGCCAGCAGCTTTACAGGGTTCGGGTCGAACACTGAAGCTTTCTTT
CASSFTGFGSNTEAFF
>TRBJ2-2|TRBD1|TRBV18|NA
TGTGCCAGCTCACTTGGACAGGGGGACACCGGGGAGCTGTTTTTT
CASSLGQGDTGELFF
>TRBJ2-1|NA|TRBV5-1|NA
TGCGCCAGCAGCCCCGGGTCTTCCTACAATGAGCAGTTCTTC
CASSPGSSYNEQFF
>TRBJ1-4|NA|TRBV5-6|NA
TGTGCCAGCAGCTCCGTCGAGGAAAAACTGTTTTTT
CASSSVEEKLFF
>TRBJ1-2|NA|TRBV7-2|few
TGTGCCAGCAGCTTAAGTGGAGACTATGGCTACACCTTC
CASSLSGDYGYTF
>TRBJ1-5|NA|TRBV3-1/TRBV3-2|once
TGTGCCAGCAGCCAGAAGGGGCTCGGCAATCAGCCCCAGCATTTT
CASSQKGLGNQPQHF
>TRBJ2-1|TRBD2|TRBV10-3|NA
TGTGCCATCAGAACAGCGACTAGCGGCTCCTACAATGAGCAGTTCTTC
CAIRTATSGSYNEQFF
>TRBJ2-5|TRBD2|TRBV11-3|once
TGTGCCAGCAGGACTAGCGGGGGACAAGAGACCCAGTACTTC
CASRTSGGQETQYF
>TRBJ2-7|NA|TRBV27|NA
TGTGCCAGCAGTCCGGGAGCCTACGAGCAGTACTTC
CASSPGAYEQYF
>TRBJ2-1|TRBD2|TRBV4-3|NA
TGCGCCAGCAGCCAAGATAGACTAGCGGGAGGGCCACCCTACAATGAGCAGTTCTTC
CASSQDRLAGGPPYNEQFF
>TRBJ2-3|NA|TRBV25-1|NA
TGTGCCAGCAGTGAATCGAGGGCTAGCGTGTCCACAGATACGCAGTATTTT
CASSESRASVSTDTQYF
>TRBJ1-2|NA|TRBV2|NA
TGTGCCAGCAGCGACAGGATCTATGGCTACACCTTC
CASSDRIYGYTF
>TRBJ1-5|NA|TRBV6-5|medium-sized
TGTGCCAGCAGTTCCGGGACTCGTCAGCCCCAGCATTTT
CASSSGTRQPQHF
>TRBJ1-1|NA|TRBV20-1|NA
TGCAGTGCTACTACCAACACTGAAGCTTTCTTT
CSATTNTEAFF
>TRBJ1-1|NA|TRBV29-1|NA
TGCAGCGTCAGAGGCCGTACAGGGTCGAACACTGAAGCTTTCTTT
CSVRGRTGSNTEAFF
>TRBJ1-1|NA|TRBV3-1/TRBV3-2|NA
TGTGCCAGCAGCCACCCAAACACTGAAGCTTTCTTT
CASSHPNTEAFF
>TRBJ1-4|NA|TRBV4-2|NA
TGTGCCAGCAGCCAAGATCGAGCAACTAATGAAAAACTGTTTTTT
CASSQDRATNEKLFF
>TRBJ1-2|NA|TRBV29-1|few
TGCAGCGTTTTGGGCAGGGTGGGAGGCTACACCTTC
CSVLGRVGGYTF
>TRBJ2-1|TRBD1|TRBV5-8|NA
TGTGCCAGCTTGAGGACAGGGGGCTACAATGAGCAGTTCTTC
CASLRTGGYNEQFF
>TRBJ1-2|NA|TRBV13|few
TGTGCCAGCAGAGGGGTTTGGTATGGCTACACCTTC
CASRGVWYGYTF
>TRBJ1-5|NA|TRBV6-5|NA
TGTGCCAGCAGCAGGGGTGTTCAGGGGAATCAGCCCCAGCATTTT
CASSRGVQGNQPQHF
>TRBJ2-1|TRBD2|TRBV5-4|NA
TGTGCCAGCAGCTTGAAGGGACTAGCGGGAGTGGAGTTCTTC
CASSLKGLAGVEFF
>TRBJ1-4|NA|TRBV24-1|NA
TGTGCCACCAGTGACTCCCGGGCAGGGGCTGAAAAACTGTTTTTT
CATSDSRAGAEKLFF
>TRBJ2-5|NA|TRBV9|NA
TGTGCCAGCAGCGGGGGCAATAGGTACCAAGAGACCCAGTACTTC
CASSGGNRYQETQYF
>TRBJ2-1|NA|TRBV6-6|once
TGTGCCAGCAGTGCCGACTTAAGCTCCTACAATGAGCAGTTCTTC
CASSADLSSYNEQFF
>TRBJ2-1|NA|TRBV9|NA
TGTGCCAGCAGCCCAACTCTAAGCTCCTACAATGAGCAGTTCTTC
CASSPTLSSYNEQFF
>TRBJ1-1|TRBD1|TRBV7-3|NA
TGTGCCAGCAGCCCCGGGACAGGTTGGAACACTGAAGCTTTCTTT
CASSPGTGWNTEAFF
>TRBJ2-2|NA|TRBV28|few
TGTGCCAGCAGTCGCAGGGTAGGGTGGAGCGGGGAGCTGTTTTTT
CASSRRVGWSGELFF
>TRBJ2-7|TRBD1|TRBV5-1|NA
TGCGCCAGCAGCTTTGACCAGGGGGATCGCGGGCAGTACTTC
CASSFDQGDRGQYF
>TRBJ2-5|TRBD1|TRBV18|NA
TGTGCCAGCTCACCACCCGGACAGGACCAAGAGACCCAGTACTTC
CASSPPGQDQETQYF
>TRBJ2-3|NA|TRBV27|NA
TGTGCCAGCATTCCGGGACACAACACAGATACGCAGTATTTT
CASIPGHNTDTQYF
>TRBJ1-5|NA|TRBV9|once
TGTGCCAGCAGCGCCCATCCAAATCAGCCCCAGCATTTT
CASSAHPNQPQHF
>TRBJ2-1|TRBD1|TRBV28|few
TGTGCCAGCAGTTTTGGTCGGACAGGGGTTCTGCGGTTCTTC
CASSFGRTGVLRFF
>TRBJ2-1|NA|TRBV3-1/TRBV3-2|NA
TGTGCCAGCAGCCAACTAGGGGTTTACAATGAGCAGTTCTTC
CASSQLGVYNEQFF
>TRBJ1-3|NA|TRBV15|few
TGTGCCACCAGCAGAGACCTAGGGGAGGCGAGCTCTGGAAACACCATATATTTT
CATSRDLGEASSGNTIYF
>TRBJ2-5|TRBD2|TRBV7-6|few
TGTGCCAGCAGCCCGGAGGTAGCGGGAGAATTAAGGGAGACCCAGTACTTC
CASSPEVAGELRETQYF
>TRBJ1-5|TRBD1|TRBV4-1|NA
TGCGCCAGCAGCCAACGGACAGGTTTGTGGAATCAGCCCCAGCATTTT
CASSQRTGLWNQPQHF
>TRBJ2-2|NA|TRBV10-3|NA
TGTGCCATCTTCCGAGAGGAGAACACCGGGGAGCTGTTTTTT
CAIFREENTGELFF
>TRBJ2-7|NA|TRBV27|NA
TGTGCCAGCAGTTTTGATTGGTGGGAGGTGTCCTACGAGCAGTACTTC
CASSFDWWEVSYEQYF
>TRBJ1-5|NA|TRBV4-1|NA
TGCGCCAGCAGCCAAGATACGGGAGGAGAGCCCCAGCATTTT
CASSQDTGGEPQHF